The 18 T cell receptor beta chains given below trace back to one sample, sequenced in a study of human T cells and chemical hapten exposure. In TCRdb, the RACE reads were re-called with MiXCR into one record per CDR3 protein. The profile shows about 40,000 distinct CDR3 sequences, 3% to 3.5% of them singletons. The time point here: patch test 2, 6 weeks after DPC sensitization. Treatment noted: therapeutic diphenylcyclopropenone sensitization with weekly scalp DPC. The sequencing used whole blood, collected in connection with sensitization to the hapten diphenylcyclopropenone (DPC). These receptors came from a man aged 35 to 55 with alopecia areata. Some clones in this sample may be carry-over from other donors' samples.

The V call is TRBV6-1, the J call TRBJ2-7; D might be TRBD2 (7 bases). CDR3 length: 13 residues. CDR1 MNHNS and CDR2 SASEGT come from the germline V gene. V was trimmed by 7 bases and J by 0 bases, leaving 10 bases between them. Here the CDR3 reads CASKAGASYEQYF. CDR3 in DNA: TGTGCCAGCAAGGCGGGGGCCTCCTACGAGCAGTACTTC.

This clonotype was counted many times. The genes are TRBV20-1 and TRBJ2-7; possibly TRBD2 for D (6 bases). Per the germline V gene, CDR1 is DFQATT and CDR2 is SNEGSKA (reference sequence). Deletions cut 7 bases from V and 5 bases from J, with 21 bases between. The CDR3 has 14 amino acids. The CDR3 reads CSVTAGTEVHEQYF. As DNA, the CDR3 is TGCAGTGTTACAGCCGGGACTGAAGTGCACGAGCAGTACTTC.

This clonotype was detected many times. The V and J genes are TRBV14 and TRBJ2-3; tentative D call: TRBD2 (7 bases). Trimming cost V 4 bases and J 2 bases, with 16 bases left between them. The CDR3 is made up of 16 amino acids. CDR1 is SGHDN and CDR2 is FVKESK in the germline V gene. CDR3 bases: TGTGCCAGCAGCCGACGGGGGGCGCCCTACACAGATACGCAGTATTTT. Translated: CASSRRGAPYTDTQYF.

This sequence joins TRBV27 and TRBJ2-1, with TRBD2 matching 12 bases. This CDR3 contains 18 residues. Trimming removed 3 bases from V and 5 bases from J; junction bases left unmatched: 11. CDR1 is MNHEY, CDR2 SMNVEV, per germline (reference sequence). Written as DNA, the CDR3 is TGTGCCAGCAGTTTTAGGCTAGCGGGGGGGAGCTGGCACAATGAGCAGTTCTTC. This sequence encodes CASSFRLAGGSWHNEQFF.

This clonotype was detected many times. J is TRBJ2-1 and V is TRBV20-1; TRBD2 is a possible D gene (7 bases). This CDR3 has 16 residues. V dropped 6 bases and J dropped 4 bases, with 22 bases sitting between them. Per the germline V gene, CDR1 is DFQATT and CDR2 is SNEGSKA (reference sequence). CDR3 loop: CSARGPGLGGYNEQFF. CDR3 in DNA: TGCAGTGCCCGGGGCCCTGGACTAGGGGGTTACAATGAGCAGTTCTTC.

The rearrangement uses TRBV3-1 and TRBJ2-3; D is uncertain. V was pared by 1 base and J by 1 base, with 6 bases between. CDR1 is LGHDT, CDR2 YNNKEL, per germline (reference sequence). CDR3 size: 14 residues. The CDR3 bases are TGTGCCAGCAGCCAAGGCCGCGGCACAGATACGCAGTATTTT. Its translation is CASSQGRGTDTQYF.

This clonotype was counted many times. The CDR3 region has the DNA TGTGCCAGCAGCCCCCGACAGGGTTACTACGAGCAGTACTTC. Translated, it gives CASSPRQGYYEQYF. The chain links TRBV14 to TRBJ2-7; 7 nucleotides match TRBD1. Germline V gives CDR1 SGHDN, CDR2 FVKESK. This CDR3 has 14 amino acids. V trimming: 4 bases; J trimming: 3 bases; junction bases outside the gene matches: 6.

This clonotype was counted a few times. The CDR3 region is CASSQRQGAEPQHF. CDR3 sequence (DNA): TGTGCCAGCAGCCAGAGACAGGGGGCTGAGCCCCAGCATTTT. The V gene is TRBV4-2, the J gene TRBJ1-5; 10 bases line up with TRBD1. This CDR3 has 14 amino acids. V was clipped by 3 bases and J by 8 bases; unmatched bases: 4. In germline, CDR1 is LGHNA, CDR2 YNFKEQ.

This clonotype was detected ten times or more. J is TRBJ2-1 and V is TRBV6-2 or TRBV6-3; 9 nucleotides match TRBD2. CDR3 size: 15 residues. Germline V gene sequence: CDR1 MNHEY, CDR2 SVGEGT. V shed 0 bases, J shed 8 bases, and the junction held 5 bases outside the gene matches. CDR3 sequence (DNA): TGTGCCAGCAGTTACTCGCTTGGCGGGAGGGATGAGCAGTTCTTC. This encodes CASSYSLGGRDEQFF.

This clonotype was picked up many times. The chain carries TRBV6-6 and TRBJ1-1; tentative D call: TRBD1 (5 bases). Trimming shortened V by 5 bases and J by 1 base, and 11 bases separated the two germline ends. Per the germline V gene, CDR1 is MNHNY and CDR2 is SVGAGI (reference sequence). The CDR3 totals 14 residues. The DNA of the CDR3 is TGTGCCAGCAGTCTTGGGACGGCGAACACTGAAGCTTTCTTT. Its translation is CASSLGTANTEAFF.

This clonotype has a count of ten or more. The chain uses TRBV6-6 and TRBJ1-2; the match to TRBD1 covers 7 bases. The junction had 7 bases not matched to a gene; V was cut back by 5 bases and J by 4 bases. The CDR3 consists of 14 residues. Germline V gives CDR1 MNHNY, CDR2 SVGAGI (reference sequence). CDR3 sequence: CASSPTQGTYGYTF. The CDR3 nucleotides are TGTGCCAGCAGTCCAACACAGGGGACCTATGGCTACACCTTC.

This clonotype has just a few counts. The V gene is TRBV7-9, the J gene TRBJ2-2, with 7 bases fitting TRBD2. The CDR3 sequence is 15 residues long. With 6 bases clipped from V and 6 bases from J, the junction kept 10 bases outside the gene matches. Germline CDR1 and CDR2: SEHNR and FQNEAQ (reference sequence). The CDR3: CASSDGGRPAGELFF. The CDR3 DNA sequence: TGTGCCAGCAGTGATGGCGGGAGACCGGCCGGGGAGCTGTTTTTT.

This clonotype was seen many times. This chain joins TRBV11-2 and TRBJ2-2, with 10 nucleotides matching TRBD2. V shed 3 bases and J 5 bases; nucleotides not matched to a gene: 9. CDR1 is SGHAT, CDR2 FQNNGV, per germline. The length of the CDR3 is 17 residues. For the CDR3, the DNA is TGTGCCAGCAGCTTGGACCTAGCGGGAGAACCAACCGGGGAGCTGTTTTTT. Translation gives CASSLDLAGEPTGELFF.

Many counts were recorded for this clonotype. This chain uses TRBV7-8 with TRBJ2-3; 7 bases fit TRBD2. J lost 1 base, V lost 0 bases, and 4 bases had no gene match. This CDR3 is built from 16 residues. Germline V gene sequence: CDR1 SGHVS, CDR2 FQNEAQ. CDR3 in amino acids: CASSLAGGIGTDTQYF. The CDR3 bases are TGTGCCAGCAGCTTAGCGGGAGGGATAGGCACAGATACGCAGTATTTT. The full variable domain, its missing parts supplied by reference TRBV7-8 and TRBJ2-3, is GAGVSQSPRYKVAKRGQDVALRCDPISGHVSLFWYQQALGQGPEFLTYFQNEAQLDKSGLPSDRFFAERPEGSVSTLKIQRTQQEDSAVYLCASSLAGGIGTDTQYFGPGTRLTVL.

At least ten counts were recorded for this clonotype. This chain links TRBV10-2 with TRBJ2-7; the match to TRBD1 covers 12 bases. The germline gives CDR1 WSHSY, CDR2 SAAADI. Losses at the gene ends were 3 bases for V and 7 bases for J; bases not matched to a gene: 13. This CDR3 contains 17 residues. The CDR3 spells CASSDGGGTGGSEEQYF. CDR3 nucleotide sequence: TGCGCCAGCAGTGACGGTGGTGGGACAGGGGGCAGTGAGGAGCAGTACTTC.

In this sample, this clonotype turned up a few times. This sequence joins TRBV5-4 and TRBJ1-2; D is undetermined. This CDR3 is built from 14 residues. Trimming removed 4 bases at V and 7 bases at J, with 17 bases between. The germline V gene encodes CDR1 SGHNT and CDR2 YYREEE (reference sequence). In nucleotides, the CDR3 is TGTGCCAGCAGCCAGGACCGGGGAGAATTTGGCTACACCTTC. Translated: CASSQDRGEFGYTF.

This clonotype appeared a few times. V is TRBV7-2 and J is TRBJ2-7, with D hard to call. With 4 bases removed from V and 5 bases from J, the gap between germline ends came to 27 bases. The CDR3 runs 18 residues. Germline V gives CDR1 SGHTA, CDR2 FQGNSA. CDR3 in amino acids: CASSSPSILGGVTDEQYF. The CDR3 DNA sequence: TGTGCCAGCAGCTCGCCCTCCATCCTGGGTGGGGTGACCGACGAGCAGTACTTC.

This clonotype was seen ten or more times. The CDR3 protein is CASISDGELFF. The CDR3 DNA follows: TGTGCCAGCATTTCGGACGGGGAGCTGTTTTTT. The rearrangement uses TRBV28 and TRBJ2-2; the D is unclear. The ends were cut back, 7 bases at V and 7 bases at J, with 7 bases in the middle. The length of the CDR3 is 11 residues. CDR1 is MDHEN and CDR2 is SYDVKM in the germline V gene. Complete variable domain (other parts from reference TRBV28 and TRBJ2-2): DVKVTQSSRYLVKRTGEKVFLECVQDMDHENMFWYRQDPGLGLRLIYFSYDVKMKEKGDIPEGYSVSREKKERFSLILESASTNQTSMYLCASISDGELFFGEGSRLTVL.